These 9 T cell receptor beta chains were all obtained from the same sample, sequenced in a study of Ad26.COV2.S vaccination and SARS-CoV-2 variants. Sequenced by immunoSEQ multiplex PCR; TCRdb stores in-frame clones only, minus some. The sample records hundreds of thousands of clones, roughly nine tenths being singletons. Documented treatment: roughly 19 received Ad26.COV2.S at low or high dose, single or two shots; about 5 received placebo; per-sample allocation not given. Sampling was performed 63 days after the first vaccine or placebo injection. Material: peripheral blood, obtained in a trial of Ad26.COV2.S vaccine versus placebo. These receptors were collected from a person aged 18-65 years who received the Ad26.COV2.S COVID-19 vaccine or a placebo.

This clone was observed once. The rearrangement joins TRBV11-1 to TRBJ2-2; perhaps TRBD1 as D (5 bases). This CDR3 region has 16 residues. V dropped 6 bases and J dropped 5 bases, with 19 bases sitting between them. Germline V gene sequence: CDR1 SGHAT, CDR2 FQDESV (reference sequence). The DNA of the CDR3 is TGTGCCAGCAGACCAGAAGGCAGGGTGGGGACCGGGGAGCTGTTTTTT. Translating gives CASRPEGRVGTGELFF.

This clone occurred a few times. The chain is built from TRBV12-3 or TRBV12-4 and TRBJ2-7; 7 positions agree with TRBD2. The CDR3 is 13 amino acids. Losses at the gene ends were 4 bases for V and 5 bases for J; bases not matched to a gene: 5. CDR3 in DNA: TGTGCCAGCAGTTATATGAGCGGGGACGAGCAGTACTTC. Translating gives CASSYMSGDEQYF.

The V call is TRBV5-1, the J call TRBJ1-4, with D unclear. The ends were cut back, 5 bases at V and 0 bases at J, with 8 bases in the middle. The germline CDR1 and CDR2 sequences are SGHRS and YFSETQ. The CDR3 sequence is 14 residues long. The CDR3 region is CASRSRTTNEKLFF. For the CDR3, the DNA is TGCGCCAGCAGAAGTAGAACAACTAATGAAAAACTGTTTTTT.

The chain combines TRBV24-1 with TRBJ2-7, with TRBD1 matching over 7 bases. V shed 6 bases and J 0 bases; nucleotides not matched to a gene: 4. This CDR3 region has 14 residues. Per germline, CDR1 KGHDR and CDR2 SFDVKD. For the CDR3, the DNA is TGTGCCACCAGTACGACAGGGAGCTCCTACGAGCAGTACTTC. Residues: CATSTTGSSYEQYF.

This chain joins TRBV5-6 and TRBJ2-1, with D possibly being TRBD2 (6 bases). The length of the CDR3 is 15 residues. CDR1 is SGHDT, CDR2 YYEEEE, per germline. V lost 4 bases, J lost 6 bases, and 17 bases lay in between. CDR3 sequence (DNA): TGTGCCAGCAGCGCCCCCACTAGCAAGGGCAATGAGCAGTTCTTC. Translating gives CASSAPTSKGNEQFF.

The chain links TRBV24-1 to TRBJ2-1; 11 bases are shared with TRBD2. This CDR3 spans 15 amino acids. Germline V CDR1 and CDR2: KGHDR, SFDVKD. Trimming cost V 4 bases and J 6 bases; bases outside gene matches: 4. The CDR3, as DNA: TGTGCCACCAGTGAAGTAGCGGGGGGGCTCAATGAGCAGTTCTTC. Encoded protein: CATSEVAGGLNEQFF.

The V call is TRBV7-3, the J call TRBJ2-2, with D unresolved. This CDR3 is built from 14 residues. Germline V gene lookup returns CDR1 SGHTA and CDR2 FQGTGA. V lost 5 bases and J 7 bases, leaving 14 bases between the germline ends. The CDR3 nucleotides read TGTGCCAGCAGCCCACAACCCCTAGTCGGGGAGCTGTTTTTT. Translated, it gives CASSPQPLVGELFF.

The chain recombines TRBV20-1 with TRBJ1-4; D is unclear. CDR1 DFQATT and CDR2 SNEGSKA come from the germline V gene (reference sequence). Trimming took off 0 bases at V and 8 bases at J, with 4 bases between the two ends. This CDR3 contains 11 residues. In DNA form, the CDR3 reads TGCAGTGCTAGAGATCGAGAAAAACTGTTTTTT. Its protein is CSARDREKLFF.

This chain joins TRBV10-2 and TRBJ2-3; 9 bases are shared with TRBD2. Germline V CDR1 and CDR2: WSHSY, SAAADI. This CDR3 comprises 15 residues. Losses at the gene ends were 4 bases for V and 2 bases for J; bases not matched to a gene: 4. The CDR3 DNA reads TGCGCCAGCAGTGTTCTAGCGGGATTCACAGATACGCAGTATTTT. Translation gives CASSVLAGFTDTQYF.